A selection of T cell receptor beta chains follows, all from one sample in a study of T cells in localized non-small cell lung cancer. TCRdb's table, derived via immunoSEQ multiplex PCR, lists solely in-frame clones and lacks some. Altogether tens of thousands of clones are present, roughly 86% being singletons, with the ten largest covering roughly 13%. The sample here was peripheral blood, taken before any cancer treatment. Receptors were obtained from a female donor over 55 with stage I lung adenocarcinoma. The CDR3 runs from the conserved cysteine through the conserved F or W.

J,V,CDR3
TRBJ1-4,TRBV6-1,CASTTPGTGVEKLFF
TRBJ2-5,TRBV7-9,CASSSNPAGRWQETQYF
TRBJ1-2,TRBV18,CASSPRGGVYGYTF
TRBJ1-1,TRBV5-1,CASSLVGQDTEAFF
TRBJ2-3,TRBV19,CASSSRQGEDTQYF
TRBJ2-2,TRBV19,CASSISGTGGTGELFF
TRBJ2-1,TRBV11-3,CASSLGAGGPNEQFF
TRBJ1-3,TRBV6-1,CASIVGLTGNTIYF
TRBJ1-5,TRBV6-6,CASSYPQGSGNQPQHF
TRBJ2-2,TRBV7-3,CASSVTGVGGGELFF
TRBJ1-3,TRBV15,CATSRDLWDGGNTIYF
TRBJ1-2,TRBV5-6,CASSRRVGYTF
TRBJ2-3,TRBV6-5,CASLPWSGSTDTQYF
TRBJ2-7,TRBV28,CASTAQGTGKDEQYF
TRBJ2-1,TRBV4-1,CASSQDSRDEQFF
TRBJ2-3,TRBV4-1,CASSQAPNSGGAGDTQYF